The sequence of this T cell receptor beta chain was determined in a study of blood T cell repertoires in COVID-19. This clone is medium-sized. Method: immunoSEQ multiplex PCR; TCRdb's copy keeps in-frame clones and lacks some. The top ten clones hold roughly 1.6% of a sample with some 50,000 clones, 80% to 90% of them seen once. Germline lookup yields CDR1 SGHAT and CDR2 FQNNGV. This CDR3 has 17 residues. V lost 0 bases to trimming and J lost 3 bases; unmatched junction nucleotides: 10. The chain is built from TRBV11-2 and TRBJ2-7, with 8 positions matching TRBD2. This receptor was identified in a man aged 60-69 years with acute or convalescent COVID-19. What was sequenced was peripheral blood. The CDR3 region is CASSLDWAGGSGYEQYF. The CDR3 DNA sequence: TGTGCCAGCAGCTTAGATTGGGCGGGGGGAAGTGGCTACGAGCAGTACTTC.